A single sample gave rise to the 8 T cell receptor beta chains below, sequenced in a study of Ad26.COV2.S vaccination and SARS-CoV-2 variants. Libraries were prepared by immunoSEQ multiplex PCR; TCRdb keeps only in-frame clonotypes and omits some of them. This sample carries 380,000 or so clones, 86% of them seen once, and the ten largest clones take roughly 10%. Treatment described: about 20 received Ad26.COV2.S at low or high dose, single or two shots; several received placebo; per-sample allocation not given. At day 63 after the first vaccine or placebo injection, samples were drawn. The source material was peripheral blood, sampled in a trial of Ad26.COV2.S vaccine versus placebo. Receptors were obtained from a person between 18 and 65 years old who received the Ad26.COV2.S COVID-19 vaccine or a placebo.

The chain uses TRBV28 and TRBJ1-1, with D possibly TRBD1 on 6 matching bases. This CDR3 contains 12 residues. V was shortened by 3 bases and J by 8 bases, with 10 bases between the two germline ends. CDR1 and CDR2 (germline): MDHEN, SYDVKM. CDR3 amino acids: CASSLSRGEAFF. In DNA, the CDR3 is TGTGCCAGCAGTTTGTCCAGGGGCGAAGCTTTCTTT.

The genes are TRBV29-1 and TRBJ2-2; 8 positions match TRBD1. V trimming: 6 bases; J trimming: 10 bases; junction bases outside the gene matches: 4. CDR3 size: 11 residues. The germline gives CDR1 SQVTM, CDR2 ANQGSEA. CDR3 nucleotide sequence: TGCAGCGTGACGGACAGGGAGGAGCTGTTTTTT. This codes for CSVTDREELFF.

CDR3 amino acids: CASTLDLLSSYNSPLHF. The DNA of the CDR3 is TGCGCCAGCACCCTGGACCTTTTGAGCTCCTATAATTCACCCCTCCACTTT. This chain links TRBV5-1 with TRBJ1-6; no firm D call. With 6 bases removed from V and 0 bases from J, the gap between germline ends came to 16 bases. The CDR3 covers 17 residues. The germline gives CDR1 SGHRS, CDR2 YFSETQ.

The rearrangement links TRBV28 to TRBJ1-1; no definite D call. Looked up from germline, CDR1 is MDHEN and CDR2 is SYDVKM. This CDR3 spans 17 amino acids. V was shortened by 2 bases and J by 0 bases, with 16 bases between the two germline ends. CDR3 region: CASSLRYGGGMNTEAFF. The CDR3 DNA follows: TGTGCCAGCAGTTTAAGGTACGGTGGCGGGATGAACACTGAAGCTTTCTTT.

CDR3 nucleotides: TGTGCCAGCAGCGAAGGGACGGGAGAGAATCAGCCCCAGCATTTT. Translation: CASSEGTGENQPQHF. The chain uses TRBV7-2 and TRBJ1-5; TRBD1 is a possible D gene (5 bases). This CDR3 has 15 residues. Trimming took off 5 bases at V and 4 bases at J, with 15 bases between the two ends. Germline V CDR1 and CDR2: SGHTA, FQGNSA.

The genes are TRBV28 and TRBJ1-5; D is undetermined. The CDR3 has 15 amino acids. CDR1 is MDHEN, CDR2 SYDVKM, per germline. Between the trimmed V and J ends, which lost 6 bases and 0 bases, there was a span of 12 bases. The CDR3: CASSQLRVSNQPQHF. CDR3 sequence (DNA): TGTGCCAGCAGCCAGCTGAGGGTTAGCAATCAGCCCCAGCATTTT.

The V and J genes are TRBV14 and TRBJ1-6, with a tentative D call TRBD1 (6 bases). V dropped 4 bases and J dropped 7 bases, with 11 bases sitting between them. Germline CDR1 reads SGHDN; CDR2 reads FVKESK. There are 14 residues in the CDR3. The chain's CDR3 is CASSLTGRNSPLHF. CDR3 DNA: TGTGCCAGCAGCCTGACAGGTCGGAATTCACCCCTCCACTTT.

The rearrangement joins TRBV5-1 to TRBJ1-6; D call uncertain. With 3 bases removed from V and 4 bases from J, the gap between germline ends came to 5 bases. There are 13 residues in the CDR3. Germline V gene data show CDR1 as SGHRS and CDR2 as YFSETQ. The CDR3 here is CASSWDYNSPLHF. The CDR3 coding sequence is TGCGCCAGCAGCTGGGATTATAATTCACCCCTCCACTTT.